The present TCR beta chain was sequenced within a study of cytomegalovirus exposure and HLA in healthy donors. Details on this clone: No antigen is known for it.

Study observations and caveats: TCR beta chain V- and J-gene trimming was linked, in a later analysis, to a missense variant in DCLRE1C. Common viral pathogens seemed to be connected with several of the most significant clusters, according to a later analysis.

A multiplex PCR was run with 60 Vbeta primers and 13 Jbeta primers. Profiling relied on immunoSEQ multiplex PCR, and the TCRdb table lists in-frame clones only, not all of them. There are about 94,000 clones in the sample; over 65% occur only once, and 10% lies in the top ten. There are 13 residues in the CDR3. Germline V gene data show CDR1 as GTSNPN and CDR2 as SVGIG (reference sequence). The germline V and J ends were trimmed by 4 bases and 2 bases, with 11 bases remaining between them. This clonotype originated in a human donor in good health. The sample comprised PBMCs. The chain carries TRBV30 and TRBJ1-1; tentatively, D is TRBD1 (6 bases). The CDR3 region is CAWTAQGNTEAFF. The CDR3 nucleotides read TGTGCCTGGACCGCACAGGGAAACACTGAAGCTTTCTTT.